This TCR beta chain originates from a study of shared clonotypes between healthy human individuals. Some clones are missing from TCRdb's copy, which holds only in-frame ones; the method was immunoSEQ multiplex PCR. The table shows 2 million to 2.5 million clones, with approximately 93% occurring only once. Study-wide results and limits: Unshared clonotypes carried lower generation probabilities than those common to all four donors.

Worth noting for this clone: Its antigen is undetermined.

V trimming: 3 bases; J trimming: 2 bases; junction bases outside the gene matches: 4. The germline CDR1 and CDR2 sequences are MDHEN and SYDVKM. This CDR3 is built from 15 residues. Sequences were obtained from naive CD4+ T cells from PBMCs. Subset reported: CD45RA+ positively selected. The clonotype was recovered from a man younger than 30 in good health. Some clones in this sample may be carry-over from other donors' samples. The chain employs TRBV28 and TRBJ1-2, with 9 bases lining up with TRBD1. CDR3 nucleotides: TGTGCCAGCAGTTTGGGCGGACAGGGGAACTATGGCTACACCTTC. It specifies CASSLGGQGNYGYTF.